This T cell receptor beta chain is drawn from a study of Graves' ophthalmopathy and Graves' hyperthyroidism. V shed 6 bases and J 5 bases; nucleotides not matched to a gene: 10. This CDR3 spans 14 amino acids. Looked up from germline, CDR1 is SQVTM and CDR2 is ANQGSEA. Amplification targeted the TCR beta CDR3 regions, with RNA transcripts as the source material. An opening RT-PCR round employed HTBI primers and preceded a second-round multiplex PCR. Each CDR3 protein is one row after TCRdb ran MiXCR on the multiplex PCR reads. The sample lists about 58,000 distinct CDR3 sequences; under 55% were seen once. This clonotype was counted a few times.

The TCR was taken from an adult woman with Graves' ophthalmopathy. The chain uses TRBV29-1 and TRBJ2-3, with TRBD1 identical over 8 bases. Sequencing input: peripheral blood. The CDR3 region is CSVRTGPRGDTQYF. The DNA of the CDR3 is TGCAGCGTACGGACAGGGCCGAGGGGAGATACGCAGTATTTT.